This TCR beta chain was obtained from a study of long-term antiretroviral therapy in people with HIV. Across the study: The 2015 immediate-ART recommendation came about a decade after the earliest samples.

Study findings and constraints: Blood dating 2004 to 2017 may reflect older ART regimens.

This was the immunoSEQ v3.0 assay at survey level. The sequencing target was roughly 35,000-50,000 T-cell genomes per sample. Data came from immunoSEQ multiplex PCR; TCRdb stores just in-frame clones and leaves some out. Found here are more than 25,000 clones, about 90% of them singletons; the top ten hold about 0.93%. A note on this clone: Its matching antigen is unknown.

This clonotype was obtained from a man between 45 and 60 years old with HIV. The input for sequencing was unsorted PBMCs, taken 2 years after starting antiretroviral therapy.

The CDR3 DNA is TGTGCCAGCAGCTTGGACGGAGGACACTATGGCTACACCTTC. It specifies CASSLDGGHYGYTF. The chain combines TRBV5-8 with TRBJ1-2; D not resolved. The V end lost 0 bases, the J end lost 3 bases, and 9 bases lay between the germline ends. Per the germline V gene, CDR1 is SGHTS and CDR2 is YDEGEE. This CDR3 spans 14 amino acids. Supplemented by reference TRBV5-8 and TRBJ1-2, the full variable domain reads EAGVTQSPTHLIKTRGQQATLRCSPISGHTSVYWYQQALGLGLQFLLWYDEGEERNRGNFPPRFSGRQFPNYSSELNVNALELEDSALYLCASSLDGGHYGYTFGSGTRLTVV.